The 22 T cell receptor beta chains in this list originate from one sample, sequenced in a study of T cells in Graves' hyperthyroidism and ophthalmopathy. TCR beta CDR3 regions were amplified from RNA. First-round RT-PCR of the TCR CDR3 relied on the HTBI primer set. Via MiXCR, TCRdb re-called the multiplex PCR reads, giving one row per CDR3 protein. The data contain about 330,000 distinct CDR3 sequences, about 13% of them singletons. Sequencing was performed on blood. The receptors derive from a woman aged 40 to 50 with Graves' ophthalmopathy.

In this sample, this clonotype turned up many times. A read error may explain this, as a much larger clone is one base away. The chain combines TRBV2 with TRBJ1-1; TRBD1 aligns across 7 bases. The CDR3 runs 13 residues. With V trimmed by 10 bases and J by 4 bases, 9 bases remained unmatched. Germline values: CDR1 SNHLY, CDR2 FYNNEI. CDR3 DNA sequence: TGTGCCAACACCCGACAGGGACCCACTGAAGCTTTCTTT. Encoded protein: CANTRQGPTEAFF.

The CDR3: CSARDRTGVRDTIYF. For the CDR3, the DNA is TGCAGTGCTAGAGACCGGACAGGAGTGAGGGACACCATATATTTT. This sequence joins TRBV20-1 and TRBJ1-3; 7 bases agree with TRBD1. The trim removed 0 bases at V and 8 bases at J, leaving 10 bases unmatched. CDR1 and CDR2 from the germline V gene are DFQATT and SNEGSKA (reference sequence). This CDR3 has 15 residues.

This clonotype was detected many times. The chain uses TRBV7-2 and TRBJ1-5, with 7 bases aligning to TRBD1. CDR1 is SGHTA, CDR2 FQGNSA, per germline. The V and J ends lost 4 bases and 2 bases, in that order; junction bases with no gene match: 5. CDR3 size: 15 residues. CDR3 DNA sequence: TGTGCCAGCAGCTCCCGACAGGGTCGCAATCAGCCCCAGCATTTT. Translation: CASSSRQGRNQPQHF.

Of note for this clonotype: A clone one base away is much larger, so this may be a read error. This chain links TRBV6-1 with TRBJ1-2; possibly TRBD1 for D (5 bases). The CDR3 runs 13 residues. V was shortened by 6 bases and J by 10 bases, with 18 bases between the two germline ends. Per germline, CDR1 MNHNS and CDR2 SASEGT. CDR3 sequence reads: CASRRFSGSDYTF. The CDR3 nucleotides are TGTGCCAGCAGAAGGTTCTCAGGGTCTGACTACACCTTC.

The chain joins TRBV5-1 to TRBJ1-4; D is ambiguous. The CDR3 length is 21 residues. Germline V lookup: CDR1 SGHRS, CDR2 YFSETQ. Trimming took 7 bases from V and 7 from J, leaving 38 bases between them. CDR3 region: CASGIWGVLNVQPRVGEKLFF. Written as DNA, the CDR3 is TGCGCCAGCGGCATTTGGGGTGTATTGAACGTACAGCCCCGCGTCGGTGAAAAACTGTTTTTT.

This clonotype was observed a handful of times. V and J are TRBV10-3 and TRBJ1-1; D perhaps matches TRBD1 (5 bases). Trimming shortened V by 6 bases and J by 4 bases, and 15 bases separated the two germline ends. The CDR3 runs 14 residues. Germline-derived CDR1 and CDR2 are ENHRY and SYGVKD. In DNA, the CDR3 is TGTGCCATCAGCCCCACAGGCCTGGGCACTGAAGCTTTCTTT. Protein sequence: CAISPTGLGTEAFF.

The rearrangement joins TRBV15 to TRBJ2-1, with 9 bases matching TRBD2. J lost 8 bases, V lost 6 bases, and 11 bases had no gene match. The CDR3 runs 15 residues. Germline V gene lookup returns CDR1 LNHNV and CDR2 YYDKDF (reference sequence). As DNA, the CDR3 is TGTGCCACCAGTGAAGGGGATAGCGGGAGCTATGAGCAGTTCTTC. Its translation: CATSEGDSGSYEQFF.

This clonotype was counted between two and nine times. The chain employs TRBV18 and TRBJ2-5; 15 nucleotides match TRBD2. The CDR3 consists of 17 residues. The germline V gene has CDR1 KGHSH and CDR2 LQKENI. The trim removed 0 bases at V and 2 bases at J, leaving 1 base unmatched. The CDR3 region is CASSPPGLAGGQETQYF. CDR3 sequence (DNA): TGTGCCAGCTCACCACCTGGACTAGCGGGAGGGCAAGAGACCCAGTACTTC.

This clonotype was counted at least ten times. CDR3 DNA: TGTGCCAGCAGCTTAGCAGGGATTGGCGAGACCCAGTACTTC. This encodes CASSLAGIGETQYF. The chain is built from TRBV11-2 and TRBJ2-5; possibly TRBD1 for D (5 bases). The CDR3 is 14 residues long. CDR1 is SGHAT and CDR2 is FQNNGV in the germline V gene. Deletions cut 1 base from V and 5 bases from J, with 11 bases between.

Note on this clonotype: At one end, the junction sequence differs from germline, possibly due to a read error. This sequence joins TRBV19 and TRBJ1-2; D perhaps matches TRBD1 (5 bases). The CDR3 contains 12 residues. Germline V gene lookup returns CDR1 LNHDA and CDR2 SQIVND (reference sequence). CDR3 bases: TGTGCCAGTAGTACGGGACGCTCGGATTTCGCCTTC. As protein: CASSTGRSDFAF.

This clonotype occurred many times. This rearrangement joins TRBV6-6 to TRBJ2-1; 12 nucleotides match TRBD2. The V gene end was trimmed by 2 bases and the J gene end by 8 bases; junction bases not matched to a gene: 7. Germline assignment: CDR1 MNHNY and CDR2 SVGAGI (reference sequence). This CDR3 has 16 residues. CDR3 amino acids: CASSYATSGSFYEQFF. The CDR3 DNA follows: TGTGCCAGCAGTTACGCGACTAGCGGGAGCTTCTATGAGCAGTTCTTC.

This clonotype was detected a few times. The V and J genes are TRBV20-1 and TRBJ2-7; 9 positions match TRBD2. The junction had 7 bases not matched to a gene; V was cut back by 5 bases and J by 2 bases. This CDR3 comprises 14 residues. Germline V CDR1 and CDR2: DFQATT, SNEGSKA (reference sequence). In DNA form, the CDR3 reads TGCAGTGCTTCTCTTAGCGGGAGAACCTACGAGCAGTACTTC. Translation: CSASLSGRTYEQYF.

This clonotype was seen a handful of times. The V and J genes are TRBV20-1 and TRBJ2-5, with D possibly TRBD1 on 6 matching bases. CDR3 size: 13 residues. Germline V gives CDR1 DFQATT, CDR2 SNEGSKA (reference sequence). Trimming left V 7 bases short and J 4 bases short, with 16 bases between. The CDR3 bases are TGCAGTGTTCTACAGGGAAGTGGAGAGACCCAGTACTTC. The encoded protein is CSVLQGSGETQYF.

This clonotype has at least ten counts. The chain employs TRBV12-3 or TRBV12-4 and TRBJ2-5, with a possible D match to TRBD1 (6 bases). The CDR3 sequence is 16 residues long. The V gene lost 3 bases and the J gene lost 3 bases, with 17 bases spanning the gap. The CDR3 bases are TGTGCCAGCAGTTTTTTCTATGGACAGCCAAAAGAGACCCAGTACTTC. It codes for CASSFFYGQPKETQYF.

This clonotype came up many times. The chain's CDR3 is CSAPEAGTNEKLFF. For the CDR3, the DNA is TGCAGTGCCCCGGAGGCAGGGACTAATGAAAAACTGTTTTTT. The chain recombines TRBV20-1 with TRBJ1-4, with D perhaps TRBD1 (5 bases). The CDR3 runs 14 residues. The V gene's germline CDR1 is DFQATT and CDR2 SNEGSKA (reference sequence). Trimming took off 6 bases at V and 2 bases at J, with 13 bases between the two ends.

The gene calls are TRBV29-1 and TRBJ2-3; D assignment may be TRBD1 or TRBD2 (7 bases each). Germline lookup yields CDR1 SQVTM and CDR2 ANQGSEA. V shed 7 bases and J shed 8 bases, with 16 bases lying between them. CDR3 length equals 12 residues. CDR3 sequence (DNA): TGCAGCGGCGGGGGACAGCCCATTACGCAGTATTTT. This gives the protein CSGGGQPITQYF.

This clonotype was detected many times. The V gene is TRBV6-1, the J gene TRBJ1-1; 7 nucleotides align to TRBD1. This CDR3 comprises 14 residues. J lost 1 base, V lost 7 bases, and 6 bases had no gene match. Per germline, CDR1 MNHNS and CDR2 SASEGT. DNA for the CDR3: TGTGCCAGCACGGTCGAGGGGGCGAACACTGAAGCTTTCTTT. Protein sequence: CASTVEGANTEAFF.

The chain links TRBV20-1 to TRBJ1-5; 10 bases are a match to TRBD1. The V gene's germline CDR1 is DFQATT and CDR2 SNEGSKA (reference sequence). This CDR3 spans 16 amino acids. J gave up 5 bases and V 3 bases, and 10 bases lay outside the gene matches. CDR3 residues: CSASPLGQGVDQPQHF. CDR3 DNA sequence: TGCAGTGCTAGCCCTTTAGGACAGGGGGTGGATCAGCCCCAGCATTTT.

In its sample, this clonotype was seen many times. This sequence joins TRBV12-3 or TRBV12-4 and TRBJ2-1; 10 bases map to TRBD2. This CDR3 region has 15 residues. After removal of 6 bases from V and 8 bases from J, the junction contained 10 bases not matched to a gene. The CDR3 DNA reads TGTGCCAGCAGCCTTAGCGGGGGGCGGGGTTATGAGCAGTTCTTC. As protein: CASSLSGGRGYEQFF.

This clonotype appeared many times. For the CDR3, the DNA is TGTGCCAGCAGCTTAATTTCGGGAGGGACAGCATATAGCAATCAGCCCCAGCATTTT. Translating gives CASSLISGGTAYSNQPQHF. J is TRBJ1-5 and V is TRBV7-8, with TRBD1 identical over 7 bases. The trim removed 2 bases at V and 0 bases at J, leaving 13 bases unmatched. There are 19 residues in the CDR3. The germline V gene encodes CDR1 SGHVS and CDR2 FQNEAQ.

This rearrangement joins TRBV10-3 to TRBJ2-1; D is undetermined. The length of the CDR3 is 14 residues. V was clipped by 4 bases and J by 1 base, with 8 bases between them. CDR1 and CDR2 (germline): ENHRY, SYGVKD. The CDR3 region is CAISGVGSYNEQFF. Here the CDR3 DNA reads TGTGCCATCAGTGGAGTCGGTTCCTACAATGAGCAGTTCTTC.

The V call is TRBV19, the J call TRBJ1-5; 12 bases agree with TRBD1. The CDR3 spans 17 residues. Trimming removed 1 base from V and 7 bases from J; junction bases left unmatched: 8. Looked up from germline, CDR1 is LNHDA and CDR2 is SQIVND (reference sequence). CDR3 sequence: CASSIGGGTGGRQPQHF. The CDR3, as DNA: TGTGCCAGTAGTATAGGAGGCGGGACAGGGGGCCGACAGCCCCAGCATTTT.